The entry that follows covers one T cell receptor beta chain sequence. Its matching antigen is unknown. The CDR3 is 13 amino acids. Losses at the gene ends were 4 bases for V and 4 bases for J; bases not matched to a gene: 4. Germline V gene sequence: CDR1 SQVTM, CDR2 ANQGSEA. These data originate in a study of shared clonotypes between healthy human individuals. General study results and limits: With a handful of donors compared, 4% to 5.5% of naive CD4 clonotypes were shared.

TCRdb keeps only in-frame clones here, not all; method: immunoSEQ multiplex PCR. The repertoire has around 1.9 million clones, approximately 92% of them found once; the top ten carry 1.5% to 2%. The naive CD8 fraction comprised CD45RO-negative cells positively selected for CCR7 and excluded terminally differentiated effector memory CD45RA+ cells. J is TRBJ2-1 and V is TRBV29-1, with TRBD2 matching over 7 bases. The specimen sequenced was naive CD8+ T cells from PBMCs. The sequence was obtained from a young man in good health. Some clones in this sample may be carry-over from other donors' samples. This CDR3 reads CSVVGGVYNEQFF. Written as DNA, the CDR3 is TGCAGCGTTGTTGGGGGGGTTTACAATGAGCAGTTCTTC.